The clone carrying this T cell receptor (beta chain) has only a few counts. V was pared by 5 bases and J by 6 bases, with 6 bases of the junction left unmatched. This CDR3 is built from 15 residues. CDR1 is SEHNR, CDR2 FQNEAQ, per germline (reference sequence). These data are taken from a study of cytomegalovirus exposure and HLA in healthy donors. 60 Vbeta and 13 Jbeta primers were used in PCR. The method was immunoSEQ multiplex PCR; TCRdb's version includes in-frame clones alone and lacks a portion of them. The sample has 100,000 to 150,000 clones, about 15% seen once; the top ten hold about 3%. The receptor was isolated from a female donor in good health and CMV-seropositive. V is TRBV7-9 and J is TRBJ2-7; 14 positions agree with TRBD2. Sequenced sample: PBMCs. CDR3 DNA: TGTGCCAGCAGCACGACTAGCGGGAGGGCCCTCGAGCAGTACTTC. Translation gives CASSTTSGRALEQYF.